This TCR beta chain is from a study of T cells in localized non-small cell lung cancer. Broader study findings: Uninvolved adjacent lung showed the highest T cell clonality, exceeding tumor. Within adjacent lung there appeared a median approximately 60 of the top 100 tumor clones. Because only a single region of the tumor was sequenced, heterogeneity remains possible. Higher blood T cell density went with longer overall survival.

Comments on this clone: The antigen remains unidentified.

Method: immunoSEQ multiplex PCR; TCRdb's copy keeps in-frame clones and lacks some. The profile shows roughly 27,000 clones, about 91% of them singletons. The CDR3 length is 16 residues. Germline V gives CDR1 SGHDT, CDR2 YYEEEE. V was shortened by 3 bases and J by 2 bases, with 16 bases between the two germline ends. This specimen consisted of peripheral blood, obtained before any cancer treatment. The chain couples TRBV5-6 to TRBJ2-3; D possibly corresponds to TRBD2 (5 bases). The clonotype originates from a female donor older than 55 with stage I lung adenocarcinoma. CDR3 sequence: CASSYPFGSTTDTQYF. The CDR3 bases are TGTGCCAGCAGCTACCCTTTTGGGAGCACCACAGATACGCAGTATTTT.